This T cell receptor beta chain was sequenced for a study of Graves' ophthalmopathy and Graves' hyperthyroidism. This clonotype was seen only a few times. The CDR3 sequence is 18 residues long. After removal of 2 bases from V and 3 bases from J, the junction contained 12 bases not matched to a gene. Germline lookup yields CDR1 DFQATT and CDR2 SNEGSKA (reference sequence). Transcripts of RNA were the source for amplifying TCR beta CDR3 regions. HTBI-primed first-round RT-PCR preceded second-round multiplex PCR. TCRdb itself ran the multiplex PCR reads through MiXCR, one entry per CDR3 protein. Of roughly 410,000 distinct CDR3 sequences listed, less than 20% are singletons.

The chain uses TRBV20-1 and TRBJ1-5; 11 positions agree with TRBD1. What was sequenced was peripheral blood. This receptor was taken from a young woman with stable Graves' hyperthyroidism. The CDR3 region is CSARKRDRTGGYNQPQHF. The CDR3 region has the DNA TGCAGTGCTAGAAAGCGCGACAGGACAGGGGGCTACAATCAGCCCCAGCATTTT.